Each of the 26 T cell receptor beta chains below was sequenced from the same sample in a study of shared clonotypes between healthy human individuals. Naive-designated CD8 cells lacked CD45RO, were positively enriched for CCR7, and omitted terminally differentiated effector memory CD45RA+ cells. Sequencing was performed with immunoSEQ multiplex PCR; in TCRdb, only in-frame clones are kept and a portion is missing. The data show about 2.1 million clones, 90% to 95% seen once. The sample comprised naive CD8+ T cells from PBMCs. The receptors come from a man between 18 and 35 years old in good health. Some clones in this sample may be carry-over from other donors' samples.

This sequence joins TRBV6-1 and TRBJ1-5; no firm D call. V was trimmed by 8 bases and J by 2 bases, leaving 10 bases between them. Looked up from germline, CDR1 is MNHNS and CDR2 is SASEGT. The CDR3 consists of 13 residues. This CDR3 reads CASYDGGNQPQHF. The CDR3 DNA reads as TGTGCCAGCTACGACGGGGGCAATCAGCCCCAGCATTTT.

The chain combines TRBV27 with TRBJ2-4, with TRBD2 matching over 7 bases. This CDR3 is built from 14 residues. The V and J ends lost 4 bases and 8 bases, in that order; junction bases with no gene match: 8. Germline V gene data show CDR1 as MNHEY and CDR2 as SMNVEV (reference sequence). CDR3 in DNA: TGTGCCAGCAGTTGGGGAGGGGCTGTGGACATTCAGTACTTC. Translated: CASSWGGAVDIQYF.

This chain joins TRBV9 and TRBJ2-6, with TRBD1 matching 10 bases. Looked up from germline, CDR1 is SGDLS and CDR2 is YYNGEE. V trimming: 6 bases; J trimming: 3 bases; junction bases outside the gene matches: 12. This CDR3 has 18 residues. For the CDR3, the DNA is TGTGCCAGCACCAGGTCGGTGACAGGGGGCTTTGGGGCCAACGTCCTGACTTTC. Protein sequence: CASTRSVTGGFGANVLTF.

This clone showed up just once. The gene calls are TRBV5-6 and TRBJ2-7; 9 bases line up with TRBD2. There are 15 residues in the CDR3. After removal of 0 bases from V and 6 bases from J, the junction contained 7 bases not matched to a gene. Germline V lookup: CDR1 SGHDT, CDR2 YYEEEE. CDR3 amino acids: CASSLAPAGGFEQYF. For the CDR3, the DNA is TGTGCCAGCAGCTTGGCCCCAGCGGGAGGTTTCGAGCAGTACTTC.

The V gene is TRBV6-5, the J gene TRBJ2-1, with 8 bases identical to TRBD2. Trimming cost V 2 bases and J 5 bases; bases outside gene matches: 8. The CDR3 is 16 residues long. Per the germline V gene, CDR1 is MNHEY and CDR2 is SVGAGI. The CDR3 sequence: CASSYGELAEDNEQFF. The CDR3 bases are TGTGCCAGCAGTTACGGCGAACTAGCGGAAGACAATGAGCAGTTCTTC.

The chain couples TRBV27 to TRBJ2-2, with TRBD2 identical over 10 bases. V lost 2 bases and J lost 7; bases outside the gene matches: 10. This CDR3 has 17 residues. The germline V gene has CDR1 MNHEY and CDR2 SMNVEV (reference sequence). CDR3 region: CASSLRLAGAKGGELFF. CDR3 in DNA: TGTGCCAGCAGTTTAAGGCTAGCGGGAGCCAAGGGCGGGGAGCTGTTTTTT.

The V and J genes are TRBV6-6 and TRBJ1-2, with D possibly matching TRBD1 (5 bases). V lost 6 bases to trimming and J lost 5 bases, with 13 bases between them. The CDR3 has 13 residues. Germline V gives CDR1 MNHNY, CDR2 SVGAGI (reference sequence). The CDR3, as DNA: TGTGCCAGCAGGGAAGACAGCCGATATGGCTACACCTTC. This sequence encodes CASREDSRYGYTF.

The gene calls are TRBV7-9 and TRBJ2-2; D gene ambiguous. The V end lost 5 bases, the J end lost 6 bases, and 10 bases lay between the germline ends. Germline lookup yields CDR1 SEHNR and CDR2 FQNEAQ (reference sequence). The CDR3 is 13 residues long. In nucleotides, the CDR3 is TGTGCCAGCAGCCCCGGAGATCCCGGGGAGCTGTTTTTT. This gives the protein CASSPGDPGELFF.

CDR3 residues: CAISVGSGQTLNTEAFF. The CDR3, as DNA: TGTGCCATCAGTGTAGGGTCAGGACAAACCCTGAACACTGAAGCTTTCTTT. The chain links TRBV10-3 to TRBJ1-1; D perhaps matches TRBD1 (5 bases). V gave up 4 bases and J gave up 0 bases, with 18 bases separating them. The CDR3 is 17 residues long. Germline CDR1 and CDR2: ENHRY and SYGVKD.

The rearrangement joins TRBV4-1 to TRBJ2-7; 13 positions agree with TRBD2. The V gene's germline CDR1 is MGHRA and CDR2 YSYEKL. CDR3 length: 16 residues. J lost 7 bases, V lost 3 bases, and 9 bases had no gene match. The CDR3 loop is CASSQDFPGLAGEQYF. CDR3 DNA: TGCGCCAGCAGCCAGGATTTCCCGGGACTAGCGGGGGAGCAGTACTTC.

V and J are TRBV10-3 and TRBJ1-1; TRBD1 is a possible D gene (6 bases). Per the germline V gene, CDR1 is ENHRY and CDR2 is SYGVKD. V lost 6 bases to trimming and J lost 1 base, with 24 bases between them. CDR3 length: 18 amino acids. The CDR3: CAISPTQLGHRTNTEAFF. DNA of the CDR3: TGTGCCATCAGCCCAACGCAGCTGGGACACCGGACGAACACTGAAGCTTTCTTT.

With regard to this clone: Other DNA sequences in the same sample also yield this CDR3. The chain carries TRBV28 and TRBJ2-7, with D possibly TRBD2 on 6 matching bases. The germline V gene encodes CDR1 MDHEN and CDR2 SYDVKM. The V gene lost 3 bases and the J gene lost 2 bases, with 14 bases spanning the gap. The length of the CDR3 is 15 residues. The CDR3 coding sequence is TGTGCCAGCAGTTTCGGCGGGGACGGAGCCTACGAGCAGTACTTC. It specifies CASSFGGDGAYEQYF. Using reference TRBV28 and TRBJ2-7 for the parts outside the CDR3, the full variable domain is DVKVTQSSRYLVKRTGEKVFLECVQDMDHENMFWYRQDPGLGLRLIYFSYDVKMKEKGDIPEGYSVSREKKERFSLILESASTNQTSMYLCASSFGGDGAYEQYFGPGTRLTVT.

This chain uses TRBV27 with TRBJ2-1; no clear D. The germline V gene encodes CDR1 MNHEY and CDR2 SMNVEV (reference sequence). CDR3 size: 12 residues. Deletions cut 6 bases from V and 7 bases from J, with 10 bases between. The CDR3 nucleotides are TGTGCCAGCAGGTCAGAGGAAAATGAGCAGTTCTTC. Protein sequence: CASRSEENEQFF.

The genes are TRBV29-1 and TRBJ2-2, with no clear D. The CDR3 consists of 13 residues. Germline V lookup: CDR1 SQVTM, CDR2 ANQGSEA. V shed 6 bases and J shed 4 bases, with 12 bases lying between them. The CDR3 bases are TGCAGCGTACCGACCGTAGGCACCGGGGAGCTGTTTTTT. Translation: CSVPTVGTGELFF.

In the case of this clone: Other DNA variants within this sample encode the same CDR3. The gene calls are TRBV6-1 and TRBJ1-5; D is undetermined. The CDR3 runs to 14 residues. Germline V CDR1 and CDR2: MNHNS, SASEGT. Trimming cost V 6 bases and J 0 bases, with 9 bases left between them. The CDR3 DNA follows: TGTGCCAGCAGCGTTACACGTAGCAATCAGCCCCAGCATTTT. As protein: CASSVTRSNQPQHF.

The chain links TRBV4-1 to TRBJ1-2; D gene uncertain. The CDR3 loop spans 14 amino acids. CDR1 and CDR2 (germline): MGHRA, YSYEKL. V shed 0 bases and J shed 8 bases, with 13 bases lying between them. This CDR3 is CASSQDQRDPGYTF. The CDR3 bases are TGCGCCAGCAGCCAAGATCAGAGAGACCCCGGCTACACCTTC.

This clone has a single count. J is TRBJ2-2 and V is TRBV9, with TRBD2 as a possible D gene (6 bases). This CDR3 region has 16 residues. Deletions cut 0 bases from V and 7 bases from J, with 16 bases between. Germline V gene lookup returns CDR1 SGDLS and CDR2 YYNGEE. The CDR3 coding sequence is TGTGCCAGCAGCGTAGTTCCGGGAGTGGGGATCGGGGAGCTGTTTTTT. This gives the protein CASSVVPGVGIGELFF. Full variable domain (outside the CDR3, taken from reference TRBV9 and TRBJ2-2): DSGVTQTPKHLITATGQRVTLRCSPRSGDLSVYWYQQSLDQGLQFLIQYYNGEERAKGNILERFSAQQFPDLHSELNLSSLELGDSALYFCASSVVPGVGIGELFFGEGSRLTVL.

For the CDR3, the DNA is TGTGCCAGCAGCGTAGGGCAGGGATCAAACAATGAGCAGTTCTTC. This translates into CASSVGQGSNNEQFF. V is TRBV9 and J is TRBJ2-1, with D maybe TRBD1 (5 bases). CDR1 is SGDLS and CDR2 is YYNGEE in the germline V gene. The CDR3 loop spans 15 amino acids. With 0 bases removed from V and 5 bases from J, the gap between germline ends came to 12 bases.

This clone appeared once. V and J are TRBV5-4 and TRBJ2-6, with 9 bases that match TRBD1. V shed 4 bases, J shed 2 bases, and the junction held 10 bases outside the gene matches. Germline loops: CDR1 SGHNT, CDR2 YYREEE (reference sequence). The CDR3 loop spans 18 amino acids. The CDR3 region has the DNA TGTGCCAGCAGCCCCGCCGGGACAGGGTCAACTGGGGCCAACGTCCTGACTTTC. It specifies CASSPAGTGSTGANVLTF.

This clone turned up a few times. V gene TRBV28 combines with J gene TRBJ1-5; possibly TRBD1 for D (6 bases). Trimming cost V 8 bases and J 6 bases, with 14 bases left between them. Germline lookup yields CDR1 MDHEN and CDR2 SYDVKM. The CDR3 sequence is 13 residues long. CDR3 sequence reads: CASRQGMVQPQHF. The CDR3 region has the DNA TGTGCCAGCCGGCAGGGGATGGTTCAGCCCCAGCATTTT.

The rearrangement uses TRBV7-3 and TRBJ2-3, with no clear D. The CDR3 is 12 residues long. V was clipped by 2 bases and J by 6 bases, with 6 bases between them. The germline V gene has CDR1 SGHTA and CDR2 FQGTGA. CDR3 nucleotide sequence: TGTGCCAGCAGCTTACCCCTCGATACGCAGTATTTT. Amino acids: CASSLPLDTQYF.

A single count supports this clone. This sequence joins TRBV27 and TRBJ2-7; no reliable D call. Germline CDR1 and CDR2: MNHEY and SMNVEV (reference sequence). Trimming pared 3 bases from V and 4 bases from J, leaving 16 bases between. This CDR3 has 15 residues. The CDR3 sequence is CASSFVDRRAYEQYF. For the CDR3, the DNA is TGTGCCAGCAGTTTTGTTGACCGACGTGCTTACGAGCAGTACTTC.

J is TRBJ2-3 and V is TRBV29-1; the match to TRBD2 covers 9 bases. Germline V lookup: CDR1 SQVTM, CDR2 ANQGSEA. CDR3 length equals 16 residues. V lost 7 bases and J lost 3; bases outside the gene matches: 14. The CDR3 DNA sequence: TGCAGCGCCCGGGGCTTACTAGCGGGTGCTACAGATACGCAGTATTTT. This encodes CSARGLLAGATDTQYF.

V and J are TRBV28 and TRBJ1-1; D is undetermined. Germline V CDR1 and CDR2: MDHEN, SYDVKM. V dropped 4 bases and J dropped 1 base, with 16 bases sitting between them. The CDR3 has 16 residues. The DNA of the CDR3 is TGTGCCAGCAGTTCTCCGTTTTGGGGAACGAACACTGAAGCTTTCTTT. This translates into CASSSPFWGTNTEAFF.

Notes on this clone: Distinct nucleotide sequences in the sample also encode this CDR3. The chain is built from TRBV28 and TRBJ1-5; D may be TRBD1 (5 bases). The CDR3 contains 14 residues. Germline V lookup: CDR1 MDHEN, CDR2 SYDVKM. Trimming removed 3 bases from V and 6 bases from J, with 12 bases in between. Here the CDR3 DNA reads TGTGCCAGCAGTTTGAGGGGTGCGGGTCAGCCCCAGCATTTT. Amino acids: CASSLRGAGQPQHF.

The chain combines TRBV6-1 with TRBJ2-5, with D tentatively TRBD1 or TRBD2 (5 bases each). V dropped 1 base and J dropped 4 bases, with 10 bases sitting between them. In germline, CDR1 is MNHNS, CDR2 SASEGT. The CDR3 has 14 amino acids. CDR3 in amino acids: CASSEEWDGETQYF. In DNA form, the CDR3 reads TGTGCCAGCAGTGAAGAATGGGACGGAGAGACCCAGTACTTC.